Listed below are T cell receptor beta chains from one sample, sequenced in a study of vaccination effects on CD4 cells after COVID-19. The table came from immunoSEQ multiplex PCR; TCRdb's copy has only in-frame clones and leaves some out. Counted here are tens of thousands of clones, roughly 80% occurring once; the ten biggest clones make up 1.1%. Their target antigens are unknown. The source was CD4+ T cells from PBMCs cultured with HCoV-OC43 spike peptides, collected after COVID-19 vaccination. These TCRs come from a human donor who received a COVID-19 vaccine. CDR3s include the opening cysteine and the closing phenylalanine or tryptophan. Fields, in order: CDR3 length, V gene, D gene, clone size, J gene, CDR3 protein, CDR3 DNA. D genes are given only for firm matches. Clone size, where shown, is once, few, many, or a class for clones that have expanded.

13,TRBV29-1,-,-,TRBJ1-1,CSSRLSGGTEAFF,TGCAGCTCCCGACTTTCGGGGGGCACTGAAGCTTTCTTT
17,TRBV7-3,TRBD1,-,TRBJ1-1,CASSLRPPGQGSTEAFF,TGTGCCAGCAGCTTAAGGCCCCCGGGACAGGGATCCACTGAAGCTTTCTTT
16,TRBV3-1/TRBV3-2,TRBD2,-,TRBJ2-1,CASNQAAGGPINEQFF,TGTGCCAGCAACCAAGCCGCGGGGGGGCCCATCAATGAGCAGTTCTTC
12,TRBV5-1,-,-,TRBJ2-3,CASSIHTDTQYF,TGCGCCAGCAGCATCCACACAGATACGCAGTATTTT
15,TRBV7-2,-,medium-sized,TRBJ2-5,CASSLYRAVQETQYF,TGTGCCAGCAGCTTATACCGGGCAGTCCAAGAGACCCAGTACTTC
13,TRBV9,-,-,TRBJ2-3,CASSSRGGDTQYF,TGTGCCAGCAGCTCGCGAGGGGGGGATACGCAGTATTTT
12,TRBV28,TRBD1,-,TRBJ1-4,CASTGGNEKLFF,TGTGCCAGCACAGGGGGTAATGAAAAACTGTTTTTT
15,TRBV2,TRBD1,-,TRBJ1-4,CASREQGVTNEKLFF,TGTGCCAGCAGGGAACAGGGGGTCACTAATGAAAAACTGTTTTTT
14,TRBV5-1,-,-,TRBJ1-4,CASSLEPPNEKLFF,TGCGCCAGCAGCTTAGAGCCCCCAAATGAAAAACTGTTTTTT
15,TRBV7-9,-,-,TRBJ1-4,CASSELTGGGEKLFF,TGTGCCAGCAGCGAGTTGACAGGAGGTGGTGAAAAACTGTTTTTT
17,TRBV3-1/TRBV3-2,TRBD1,-,TRBJ2-3,CASRGTGATSSTDTQYF,TGTGCCAGCAGGGGGACAGGGGCCACCTCTAGCACAGATACGCAGTATTTT
11,TRBV2,-,-,TRBJ1-6,CASARNSPLHF,TGTGCCAGCGCACGCAATTCACCCCTCCACTTT
14,TRBV19,-,-,TRBJ2-6,CASNFGTGANVLTF,TGTGCCAGTAACTTCGGAACTGGGGCCAACGTCCTGACTTTC
15,TRBV6-5,-,-,TRBJ2-5,CASNKQRQDQETQYF,TGTGCCAGCAACAAACAACGGCAGGACCAAGAGACCCAGTACTTC
14,TRBV4-3,TRBD1,-,TRBJ2-1,CASSQRTGENEQFF,TGCGCCAGCAGCCAACGGACAGGGGAGAATGAGCAGTTCTTC
14,TRBV2,-,-,TRBJ2-3,CASSAGGSTDTQYF,TGTGCCAGCAGTGCCGGCGGCAGCACAGATACGCAGTATTTT
15,TRBV5-1,-,-,TRBJ2-3,CASSFGLPGTDTQYF,TGCGCCAGTTCATTCGGACTCCCCGGCACAGATACGCAGTATTTT
16,TRBV3-1/TRBV3-2,TRBD1,-,TRBJ1-2,CASSQARGQFLYGYTF,TGTGCCAGCAGCCAAGCCCGGGGACAGTTCCTCTATGGCTACACCTTC
16,TRBV6-2/TRBV6-3,-,once,TRBJ2-6,CASSHLQFSGANVLTF,TGTGCCAGCAGTCACCTGCAGTTCTCTGGGGCCAACGTCCTGACTTTC
16,TRBV15,TRBD2,-,TRBJ2-1,CATSRGTSGGQNEQFF,TGTGCCACCAGCAGAGGGACTAGCGGGGGTCAAAATGAGCAGTTCTTC
15,TRBV5-8,-,-,TRBJ1-4,CASPGWPGSNEKLFF,TGTGCCAGCCCTGGCTGGCCAGGGTCTAATGAAAAACTGTTTTTT
14,TRBV9,-,-,TRBJ1-1,CASSEGHLNTEAFF,TGTGCCAGCAGCGAGGGACACTTGAACACTGAAGCTTTCTTT
16,TRBV27,TRBD1,-,TRBJ2-3,CASSLSGQDVRDTQYF,TGTGCCAGCAGTTTATCGGGACAGGACGTAAGGGATACGCAGTATTTT
13,TRBV2,-,-,TRBJ1-1,CASSYTQGTEAFF,TGTGCCAGCAGCTATACCCAGGGGACTGAAGCTTTCTTT
16,TRBV5-4,TRBD1,-,TRBJ1-1,CASSGPGQGRNTEAFF,TGTGCCAGCAGCGGGCCGGGACAGGGGAGGAACACTGAAGCTTTCTTT
11,TRBV5-1,-,-,TRBJ2-5,CASRARETQYF,TGCGCCAGCAGGGCCCGGGAGACCCAGTACTTC
18,TRBV24-1,TRBD2,-,TRBJ2-1,CATSDPSIGGASYNEQFF,TGTGCCACCAGTGACCCGTCGATCGGGGGGGCCTCCTACAATGAGCAGTTCTTC
17,TRBV18,-,-,TRBJ1-5,CASSQTRVGDGNQPQHF,TGTGCCAGCTCCCAGACCAGAGTGGGTGACGGCAATCAGCCCCAGCATTTT
14,TRBV15,-,-,TRBJ2-5,CATSRDLGFETQYF,TGTGCCACCAGCAGAGATCTGGGTTTCGAGACCCAGTACTTC
17,TRBV4-3,-,-,TRBJ1-6,CASSQEQSTDSNSPLHF,TGCGCCAGCAGCCAAGAACAATCTACAGATAGTAATTCACCCCTCCACTTT
13,TRBV5-1,-,-,TRBJ2-5,CASSFSGEETQYF,TGCGCCAGCAGCTTTTCCGGGGAAGAGACCCAGTACTTC
17,TRBV5-1,-,-,TRBJ1-4,CASSLPDPMGKDEKLFF,TGCGCCAGCAGCTTACCGGACCCTATGGGGAAGGACGAAAAACTGTTTTTT
17,TRBV5-4,TRBD2,-,TRBJ2-1,CASSLAGRGGPLGEQFF,TGTGCCAGCAGCTTGGCTGGTCGCGGGGGGCCCTTGGGGGAGCAGTTCTTC
15,TRBV29-1,TRBD1,-,TRBJ2-3,CSVLRDRGTTDTQYF,TGCAGCGTCCTACGGGACAGGGGAACCACAGATACGCAGTATTTT
13,TRBV27,-,-,TRBJ2-5,CASSTTGRQTQYF,TGTGCCAGCAGCACGACAGGGAGGCAGACCCAGTACTTC
14,TRBV19,-,-,TRBJ1-5,CASSILDSNQPQHF,TGTGCCAGTAGTATCCTAGATAGCAATCAGCCCCAGCATTTT
13,TRBV5-1,-,-,TRBJ2-1,CASSWDTYNEQFF,TGCGCCAGCAGCTGGGACACCTACAATGAGCAGTTCTTC
14,TRBV28,TRBD1,-,TRBJ1-5,CASIFGGGKQPQHF,TGTGCCAGCATCTTCGGAGGGGGCAAACAGCCCCAGCATTTT
13,TRBV5-1,-,-,TRBJ1-1,CASSFEGETEAFF,TGCGCCAGCAGCTTCGAAGGGGAGACTGAAGCTTTCTTT
13,TRBV6-5,TRBD1,-,TRBJ1-2,CASRSAQGHGYTF,TGTGCCAGTCGCTCCGCACAGGGGCATGGCTACACCTTC
13,TRBV6-4,-,-,TRBJ2-2,CASSAEITGELFF,TGTGCCAGCAGTGCGGAGATCACCGGGGAGCTGTTTTTT
13,TRBV2,-,-,TRBJ1-1,CASRDITNTEAFF,TGTGCCAGCAGAGATATCACGAACACTGAAGCTTTCTTT
16,TRBV27,TRBD1,-,TRBJ2-3,CASSFLSGQGGNTQYF,TGTGCCAGCAGTTTCCTATCGGGACAGGGTGGGAATACGCAGTATTTT
16,TRBV4-2,TRBD1,-,TRBJ1-1,CASSLSPGTGATEAFF,TGTGCCAGCAGCCTCTCTCCCGGGACAGGGGCGACTGAAGCTTTCTTT
13,TRBV2,-,-,TRBJ1-5,CASKRFGSQPQHF,TGTGCCAGCAAACGATTTGGAAGTCAGCCCCAGCATTTT
15,TRBV5-8,-,-,TRBJ1-5,CASSLDQGRVQPQHF,TGTGCCAGCAGCTTGGATCAGGGGAGGGTGCAGCCCCAGCATTTT
18,TRBV6-6,TRBD1,-,TRBJ1-5,CASSRLSPGQGFNQPQHF,TGTGCCAGCAGTCGCCTTAGCCCGGGACAGGGCTTCAATCAGCCCCAGCATTTT